This TCR beta chain was retrieved from a study of cytomegalovirus exposure and HLA in healthy donors. The wider study: Of all 400 or so donors who were genotyped, 75% to 90% belonged to the Caucasian-associated ancestry cluster. Study-wide results and limits: The productive fraction for most TCR beta V segments was about 90% or about 30% in an earlier analysis.

PCR primers comprised 60 Vbeta and 13 Jbeta primers. TCRdb keeps only in-frame clones here, not all; method: immunoSEQ multiplex PCR. Of about 200,000 clones in the sample, approximately 85% were seen once. Germline V gives CDR1 WSHSY, CDR2 SAAADI. This CDR3 is built from 13 residues. V shed 7 bases and J shed 7 bases, with 16 bases lying between them. As to this clone: Its antigen is unknown.

The study sampled nominally healthy donors, though unrecorded immune exposures were likely. The rearrangement uses TRBV10-2 and TRBJ1-2, with D possibly TRBD1 on 6 matching bases. Sequenced sample: PBMCs. This receptor was identified in a woman aged 40 to 49 in good health and CMV-seronegative. CDR3 in amino acids: CASTKGVGLGYTF. In DNA, the CDR3 is TGCGCCAGCACCAAGGGGGTGGGTCTTGGCTACACCTTC.